This entry lists 14 T cell receptor beta chains sequenced from one sample in a study of shared clonotypes between healthy human individuals. Clones were sequenced by immunoSEQ multiplex PCR, and TCRdb holds only the in-frame ones, with some missing. The data hold fewer than 600,000 clones, with around 78% observed a single time. The sequencing input was PBMCs. These receptor sequences come from a woman aged 40 to 50 in good health. Some clones in this sample may be carry-over from other donors' samples.

This clone was seen a few times. The chain recombines TRBV29-1 with TRBJ1-4; 9 bases are shared with TRBD1. Per the germline V gene, CDR1 is SQVTM and CDR2 is ANQGSEA. The CDR3 is made up of 13 amino acids. V lost 6 bases, J lost 7 bases, and 6 bases stayed unmatched. The CDR3 DNA reads as TGCAGCGTACCCGGGACAGGGAGTGAAAAACTGTTTTTT. Translated: CSVPGTGSEKLFF.

This clone was observed a handful of times. V and J are TRBV28 and TRBJ1-1, with TRBD1 as a possible D gene (5 bases). There are 13 residues in the CDR3. Germline loops: CDR1 MDHEN, CDR2 SYDVKM. The CDR3 region has the DNA TGTGTTTCAGGAGGGGAGGGTGACACTGAAGCTTTCTTT. Protein sequence: CVSGGEGDTEAFF.

This clone was seen just once. The V and J genes are TRBV28 and TRBJ2-2; D is uncertain. CDR1 is MDHEN, CDR2 SYDVKM, per germline. Deletions cut 3 bases from V and 10 bases from J, with 9 bases between. CDR3 length: 12 amino acids. CDR3 residues: CASSFPVEELFF. The CDR3 DNA follows: TGTGCCAGCAGTTTCCCGGTGGAGGAGCTGTTTTTT.

As for this clone: A read error may explain this, as a much larger clone is one base away. CDR3 bases: TGCGCCAGCAGCACCGCGCCGGGTAACCGAGAGACCCAGTACTTC. This encodes CASSTAPGNRETQYF. This chain joins TRBV5-1 and TRBJ2-5; D unresolved. CDR3 length: 15 residues. Germline CDR1 SGHRS, CDR2 YFSETQ. Trimming cost V 4 bases and J 4 bases, with 17 bases left between them.

Comment on this clone: A read error is the likely source, as a far larger clone sits one nucleotide away. The same CDR3 also results from other DNA sequences found in this sample. The chain recombines TRBV29-1 with TRBJ1-2; D ambiguous. This CDR3 has 11 amino acids. Germline V gene sequence: CDR1 SQVTM, CDR2 ANQGSEA. CDR3: CSESSNYGYTF. For the CDR3, the DNA is TGCAGTGAGTCCTCAAACTATGGCTACACCTTC.

In the case of this clone: In the same sample, other DNA sequences code for this CDR3. J is TRBJ2-3 and V is TRBV5-1; 10 positions match TRBD1. Trimming at V came to 4 bases and at J to 2 bases, leaving 4 bases not matched to a gene. The CDR3 has 15 amino acids. The germline V gene has CDR1 SGHRS and CDR2 YFSETQ. Here the CDR3 reads CASSTGQGNTDTQYF. CDR3 bases: TGCGCCAGCAGCACGGGACAGGGGAACACAGATACGCAGTATTTT.

Regarding this clone: The same CDR3 is also encoded by other DNA sequences in this sample. This chain uses TRBV28 with TRBJ2-7; tentative D call: TRBD1 (6 bases). CDR1 MDHEN and CDR2 SYDVKM come from the germline V gene. The length of the CDR3 is 13 residues. Trimming shortened V by 3 bases and J by 3 bases, and 9 bases separated the two germline ends. The CDR3 is CASSLNRVYEQYF. DNA for the CDR3: TGTGCCAGCAGTTTGAACAGGGTCTACGAGCAGTACTTC. The full variable domain, in which reference TRBV28 and TRBJ2-7 provide the parts outside the CDR3, is DVKVTQSSRYLVKRTGEKVFLECVQDMDHENMFWYRQDPGLGLRLIYFSYDVKMKEKGDIPEGYSVSREKKERFSLILESASTNQTSMYLCASSLNRVYEQYFGPGTRLTVT.

In this sample, this clone turned up once. The chain carries TRBV10-3 and TRBJ1-5; D perhaps matches TRBD1 (6 bases). CDR3 length: 13 residues. Germline CDR1 is ENHRY and CDR2 is SYGVKD. V lost 7 bases to trimming and J lost 7 bases, with 14 bases between them. This chain's CDR3 is CAITPGAQQPQHF. CDR3 bases: TGTGCCATCACCCCGGGGGCGCAACAGCCCCAGCATTTT.

The V gene is TRBV5-6, the J gene TRBJ1-4; the D gene is possibly TRBD1 (5 bases). Germline CDR1 reads SGHDT; CDR2 reads YYEEEE. V lost 4 bases and J lost 3, with 10 bases in between. The CDR3 consists of 14 residues. CDR3 DNA sequence: TGTGCCAGCAGCGAGGGGACCGCTAATGAAAAACTGTTTTTT. It is translated as CASSEGTANEKLFF.

The rearrangement uses TRBV5-4 and TRBJ2-2; tentative D call: TRBD2 (6 bases). This CDR3 is 15 amino acids long. V lost 1 base to trimming and J lost 7 bases, with 14 bases between them. Germline CDR1 reads SGHNT; CDR2 reads YYREEE (reference sequence). The CDR3: CASSLKGGRGGELFF. In nucleotides, the CDR3 is TGTGCCAGCAGCTTGAAGGGAGGCCGGGGCGGGGAGCTGTTTTTT.

The rearrangement joins TRBV2 to TRBJ2-2; D remains unclear. This CDR3 is built from 13 residues. V shed 1 base and J shed 9 bases, with 9 bases lying between them. Germline lookup yields CDR1 SNHLY and CDR2 FYNNEI. The CDR3 region has the DNA TGTGCCAGCAGTGAAGGGAACTACCGGGAGCTGTTTTTT. Translation: CASSEGNYRELFF.

V usage is TRBV7-3 and J usage is TRBJ2-1; 11 nucleotides line up with TRBD2. CDR1 is SGHTA, CDR2 FQGTGA, per germline. This CDR3 comprises 17 residues. The V gene end was trimmed by 1 base and the J gene end by 8 bases; junction bases not matched to a gene: 10. CDR3 loop: CASSLIPLAGEGDEQFF. CDR3 nucleotide sequence: TGTGCCAGCAGCTTAATCCCACTAGCGGGAGAGGGTGATGAGCAGTTCTTC.

The chain has TRBV2 and TRBJ1-3, with TRBD1 as a possible D gene (6 bases). The germline V gene encodes CDR1 SNHLY and CDR2 FYNNEI. There are 17 residues in the CDR3. Trimming took off 7 bases at V and 0 bases at J, with 19 bases between the two ends. The DNA for the CDR3 is TGTGCCAGCACCACAGGGCCGCCCAGCCGCTCTGGAAACACCATATATTTT. This encodes CASTTGPPSRSGNTIYF.

This clone was counted once. This CDR3 reads CASSLQATTCEQYF. Here the CDR3 DNA reads TGTGCCAGCAGCTTACAAGCGACAACCTGCGAGCAGTACTTC. The chain employs TRBV7-2 and TRBJ2-7; D not resolved. CDR3 length: 14 residues. Germline CDR1 SGHTA, CDR2 FQGNSA. Trimming stripped 2 bases from V and 6 bases from J, with 14 bases between.